The 5 T cell receptor beta chains below all came from one sample that was sequenced in a study of beta chain features in type 1 diabetes. Broader study findings: Patients with Type 1 diabetes showed moderately but significantly shorter TCRB CDR3s in all four CD4+ subsets.

Antigen specificity for these receptors is unknown. As every portion of the isolated RNA was reverse transcribed, the sequencing read expressed TCRB transcripts. Profiled with immunoSEQ multiplex PCR; TCRdb holds only in-frame clones, not every one. The sample comprises approximately 360,000 clones, around 12% of which are singletons, and approximately 0.01% rests with the top ten. The material sequenced was naive CD4+ T cells from blood. The receptors were gathered from a woman between 18 and 30 years old with type 1 diabetes.

This chain uses TRBV5-6 with TRBJ2-3; 11 bases are shared with TRBD1. The ends lost 4 bases at V and 6 bases at J; junction bases unmatched: 4. The CDR3 is 14 amino acids. Germline values: CDR1 SGHDT, CDR2 YYEEEE. CDR3 residues: CASSPDRGRDTQYF. In nucleotides, the CDR3 is TGTGCCAGCAGCCCGGACAGGGGGCGGGATACGCAGTATTTT.

This clone appeared a few times. The chain couples TRBV29-1 to TRBJ2-7, with 7 bases that match TRBD2. Germline CDR1 is SQVTM and CDR2 is ANQGSEA. The CDR3 totals 13 residues. J was trimmed by 4 bases and V by 4 bases; bases with no gene match: 7. The CDR3 spells CSVGFGSGYEQYF. For the CDR3, the DNA is TGCAGCGTTGGATTCGGTAGCGGGTACGAGCAGTACTTC.

This clone was detected only a few times. The genes are TRBV5-4 and TRBJ2-7, with TRBD2 matching over 7 bases. Germline assignment: CDR1 SGHNT and CDR2 YYREEE (reference sequence). The CDR3 sequence is 13 residues long. With 7 bases clipped from V and 1 base from J, the junction kept 5 bases outside the gene matches. CDR3 sequence reads: CASGRETSYEQYF. DNA for the CDR3: TGTGCCAGCGGGCGGGAGACGTCCTACGAGCAGTACTTC. Filled out from reference TRBV5-4 and TRBJ2-7, the complete variable domain reads ETGVTQSPTHLIKTRGQQVTLRCSSQSGHNTVSWYQQALGQGPQFIFQYYREEENGRGNFPPRFSGLQFPNYSSELNVNALELDDSALYLCASGRETSYEQYFGPGTRLTVT.

This clone showed up just a few times. The V and J genes are TRBV7-8 and TRBJ1-5, with TRBD1 matching 9 bases. Per the germline V gene, CDR1 is SGHVS and CDR2 is FQNEAQ. After removal of 1 base from V and 5 bases from J, the junction contained 6 bases not matched to a gene. This CDR3 has 16 residues. The CDR3 bases are TGTGCCAGCAGCTTAGAAGGGGGACAGGGAGATCAGCCCCAGCATTTT. Translated: CASSLEGGQGDQPQHF.

V gene TRBV5-4 combines with J gene TRBJ2-3; possible D gene TRBD1, 5 bases. V lost 4 bases and J 1 base, leaving 13 bases between the germline ends. The CDR3 contains 15 residues. Germline lookup yields CDR1 SGHNT and CDR2 YYREEE (reference sequence). The CDR3 DNA follows: TGTGCCAGCAGCCAAGATGTCAGGGGCACAGATACGCAGTATTTT. As protein: CASSQDVRGTDTQYF.